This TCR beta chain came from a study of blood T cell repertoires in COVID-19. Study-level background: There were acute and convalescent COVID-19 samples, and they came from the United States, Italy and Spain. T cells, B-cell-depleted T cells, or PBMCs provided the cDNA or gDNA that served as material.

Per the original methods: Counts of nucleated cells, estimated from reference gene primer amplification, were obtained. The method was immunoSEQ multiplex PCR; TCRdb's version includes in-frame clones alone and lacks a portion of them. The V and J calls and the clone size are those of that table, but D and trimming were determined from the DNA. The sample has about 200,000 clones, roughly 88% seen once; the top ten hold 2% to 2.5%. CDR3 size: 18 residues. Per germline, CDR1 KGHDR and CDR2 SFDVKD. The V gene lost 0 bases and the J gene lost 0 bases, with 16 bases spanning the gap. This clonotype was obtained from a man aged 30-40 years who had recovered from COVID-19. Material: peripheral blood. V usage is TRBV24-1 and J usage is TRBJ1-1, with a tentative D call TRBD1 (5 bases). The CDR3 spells CATSDLRRGRSMNTEAFF. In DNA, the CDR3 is TGTGCCACCAGTGATTTGAGGAGGGGAAGATCCATGAACACTGAAGCTTTCTTT.